The 9 T cell receptor beta chains below were found in one sample sequenced in a study of blood T cells in healthy people across ages. A second PCR of about 6 to 12 cycles used a sample-barcoded 5' primer and a J-beta primer mix. TCRdb re-called the 5' RACE reads with MiXCR, one entry per CDR3 protein. The sample carries 600,000 to 800,000 distinct CDR3 sequences, under 25% recorded once. The sample was blood. Receptor source: an older man in good health.

This clonotype occurred a few times. V is TRBV7-2 and J is TRBJ2-3; D possibly corresponds to TRBD1 (6 bases). CDR3 length: 13 amino acids. Germline-derived CDR1 and CDR2 are SGHTA and FQGNSA. V was shortened by 5 bases and J by 5 bases, with 11 bases between the two germline ends. The CDR3 DNA is TGTGCCAGCAGCCTCTTCAGGGGAGATACGCAGTATTTT. This codes for CASSLFRGDTQYF.

This clonotype was observed a few times. This chain uses TRBV5-1 with TRBJ2-7; 8 positions match TRBD1. After removal of 3 bases from V and 0 bases from J, the junction contained 5 bases not matched to a gene. Germline V gene lookup returns CDR1 SGHRS and CDR2 YFSETQ. The length of the CDR3 is 15 residues. For the CDR3, the DNA is TGCGCCAGCAGCTGGACAGGGCTGAGCTCCTACGAGCAGTACTTC. Its protein product is CASSWTGLSSYEQYF.

The genes are TRBV20-1 and TRBJ2-3; TRBD1 aligns across 10 bases. The germline CDR1 and CDR2 sequences are DFQATT and SNEGSKA (reference sequence). This CDR3 is built from 15 residues. Trimming cost V 4 bases and J 6 bases; bases outside gene matches: 10. The CDR3 loop is CSANIPRDRGDTQYF. The CDR3 nucleotides are TGCAGTGCTAACATCCCGCGGGACAGGGGTGATACGCAGTATTTT.

This sequence joins TRBV19 and TRBJ2-7; 9 bases are a match to TRBD2. This CDR3 is 15 amino acids long. Trimming at V came to 6 bases and at J to 0 bases, leaving 6 bases not matched to a gene. Germline V lookup: CDR1 LNHDA, CDR2 SQIVND (reference sequence). This CDR3 reads CASSLKREVSYEQYF. The CDR3 DNA reads TGTGCCAGTAGCCTTAAGCGGGAGGTCTCCTACGAGCAGTACTTC.

This clonotype has a handful of counts. The chain recombines TRBV12-3 or TRBV12-4 with TRBJ2-1; D gene ambiguous. The CDR3 is 15 residues long. Between the trimmed V and J ends, which lost 7 bases and 5 bases, there was a span of 18 bases. The DNA of the CDR3 is TGTGCCAGCACAGGCCTGCCGGGTCCAAACAATGAGCAGTTCTTC. It yields the protein CASTGLPGPNNEQFF.

The CDR3 sequence: CSAPNWGAGGHEQYF. In nucleotides, the CDR3 is TGCAGTGCGCCCAATTGGGGTGCGGGAGGCCACGAGCAGTACTTC. The genes are TRBV20-1 and TRBJ2-7; 8 bases are shared with TRBD2. The CDR3 loop spans 15 amino acids. Germline assignment: CDR1 DFQATT and CDR2 SNEGSKA (reference sequence). V lost 6 bases and J lost 5; bases outside the gene matches: 15.

The chain carries TRBV20-1 and TRBJ1-2; D not certain. The germline CDR1 and CDR2 sequences are DFQATT and SNEGSKA (reference sequence). V lost 6 bases, J lost 7 bases, and 12 bases lay in between. The CDR3 sequence is 11 residues long. CDR3 coding DNA: TGCAGTGCGCATTTCACTGTTGGCTACACCTTC. Amino acid sequence: CSAHFTVGYTF.

V gene TRBV7-3 combines with J gene TRBJ1-2; D might be TRBD1 (6 bases). Looked up from germline, CDR1 is SGHTA and CDR2 is FQGTGA. This CDR3 is 16 amino acids long. V was trimmed by 2 bases and J by 6 bases, leaving 19 bases between them. The CDR3 is CASSLVAGQGLNGYTF. As DNA, the CDR3 is TGTGCCAGCAGCTTAGTTGCAGGGCAGGGGTTAAATGGCTACACCTTC.

V gene TRBV6-2 or TRBV6-3 combines with J gene TRBJ2-7, with 8 positions matching TRBD2. The CDR3 spans 15 residues. Germline CDR1 is MNHEY and CDR2 is SVGEGT. The V gene end was trimmed by 5 bases and the J gene end by 2 bases; junction bases not matched to a gene: 8. CDR3 loop: CASSRLARAPYEQYF. As DNA, the CDR3 is TGTGCCAGCAGTCGACTAGCGCGTGCCCCCTACGAGCAGTACTTC.